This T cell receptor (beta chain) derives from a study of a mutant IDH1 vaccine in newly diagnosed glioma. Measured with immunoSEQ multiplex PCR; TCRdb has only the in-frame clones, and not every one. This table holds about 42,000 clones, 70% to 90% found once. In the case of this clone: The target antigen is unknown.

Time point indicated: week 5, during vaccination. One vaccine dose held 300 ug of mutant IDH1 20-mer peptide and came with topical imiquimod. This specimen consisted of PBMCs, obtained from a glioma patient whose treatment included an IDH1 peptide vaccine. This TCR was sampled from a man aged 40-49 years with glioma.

Here the CDR3 reads CASSPLNYGYTF. The CDR3 nucleotides are TGCGCCAGCAGTCCTCTTAACTATGGCTACACCTTC. The J gene is TRBJ1-2, the V gene TRBV5-1; no clear D gene. Per the germline V gene, CDR1 is SGHRS and CDR2 is YFSETQ. Trimming pared 5 bases from V and 1 base from J, leaving 6 bases between. The CDR3 sequence is 12 residues long.